Sequencing of this T cell receptor (beta chain) was carried out in a study of blood T cell repertoires in COVID-19. Libraries were prepared by immunoSEQ multiplex PCR; TCRdb keeps only in-frame clonotypes and omits some of them. The sample holds roughly 260,000 clones; 82% are singletons and the top ten take approximately 3.1%. Germline assignment: CDR1 SGHVS and CDR2 FQNEAQ. This CDR3 contains 16 residues. After removal of 2 bases from V and 5 bases from J, the junction contained 6 bases not matched to a gene. Sequencing was performed on peripheral blood. The clonotype originates from a woman between 18 and 29 years old with acute or convalescent COVID-19. The rearrangement links TRBV7-8 to TRBJ1-6; 7 bases are a match to TRBD1. The CDR3 DNA follows: TGTGCCAGCAGCTTACAGGGGGTGGCAAATAATTCACCCCTCCACTTT. Translating it yields CASSLQGVANNSPLHF.